This TCR beta chain was sequenced during a study of cytomegalovirus exposure and HLA in healthy donors. The wider study: A later analysis reported the same platform for the 100 to 150 validation repertoires and the approximately 720 first-cohort repertoires. Notes on the study in general: Using the classifier, cytomegalovirus status was reportedly diagnosed with high specificity and sensitivity. Investigators reported over 150 TCR beta chains as tied to cytomegalovirus.

The roughly 120-subject validation cohort, separate from the approximately 670-subject first cohort, included the donors. In germline, CDR1 is LNHDA, CDR2 SQIVND (reference sequence). This CDR3 has 14 residues. J lost 4 bases, V lost 6 bases, and 5 bases had no gene match. Produced via immunoSEQ multiplex PCR; TCRdb's table is partial and in-frame only. The table shows approximately 72,000 clones, with less than 95% occurring only once. A few counts support this clone. Its antigen is not identified. The chain couples TRBV19 to TRBJ1-2, with 10 bases matching TRBD1. The source material was PBMCs. The clonotype was recovered from a woman younger than 30 in good health and CMV-seronegative. As DNA, the CDR3 is TGTGCCAGTAGCCTGGACAGGGGGTTCTATGGCTACACCTTC. Translated: CASSLDRGFYGYTF.